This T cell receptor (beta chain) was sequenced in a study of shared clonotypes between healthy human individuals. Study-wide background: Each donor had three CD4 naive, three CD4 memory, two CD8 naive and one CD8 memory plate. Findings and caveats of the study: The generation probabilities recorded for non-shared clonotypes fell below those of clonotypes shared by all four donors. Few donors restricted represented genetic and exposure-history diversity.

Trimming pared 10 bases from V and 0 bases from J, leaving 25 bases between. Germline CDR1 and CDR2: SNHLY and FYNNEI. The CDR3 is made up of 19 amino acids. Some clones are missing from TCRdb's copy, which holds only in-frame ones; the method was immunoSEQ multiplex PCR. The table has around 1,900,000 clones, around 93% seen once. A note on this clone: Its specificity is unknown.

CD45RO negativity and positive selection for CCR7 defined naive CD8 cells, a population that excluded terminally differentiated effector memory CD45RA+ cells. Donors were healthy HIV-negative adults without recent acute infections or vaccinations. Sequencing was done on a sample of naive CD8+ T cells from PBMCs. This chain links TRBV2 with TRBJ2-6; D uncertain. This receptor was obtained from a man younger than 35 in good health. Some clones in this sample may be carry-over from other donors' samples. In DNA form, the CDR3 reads TGTGCCACCCAAGCCTGGCGACACAACGATTCCTCTGGGGCCAACGTCCTGACTTTC. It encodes CATQAWRHNDSSGANVLTF.